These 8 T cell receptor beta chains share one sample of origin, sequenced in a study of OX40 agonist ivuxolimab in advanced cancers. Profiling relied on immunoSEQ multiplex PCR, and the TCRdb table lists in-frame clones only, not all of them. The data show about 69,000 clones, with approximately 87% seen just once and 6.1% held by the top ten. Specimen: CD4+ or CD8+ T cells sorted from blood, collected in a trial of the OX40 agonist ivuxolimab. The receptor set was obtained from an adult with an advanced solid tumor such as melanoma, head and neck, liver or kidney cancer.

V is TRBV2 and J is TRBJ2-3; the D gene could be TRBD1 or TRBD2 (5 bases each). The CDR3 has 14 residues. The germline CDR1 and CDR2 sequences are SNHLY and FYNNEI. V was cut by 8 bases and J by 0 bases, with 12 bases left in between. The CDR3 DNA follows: TGTGCCAGCCGGGACCCGCGGAGCACAGATACGCAGTATTTT. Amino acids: CASRDPRSTDTQYF.

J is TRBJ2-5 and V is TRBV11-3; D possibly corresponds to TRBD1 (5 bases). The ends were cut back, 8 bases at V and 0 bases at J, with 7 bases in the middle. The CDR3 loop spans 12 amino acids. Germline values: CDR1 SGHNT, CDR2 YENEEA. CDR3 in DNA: TGTGCCAGCCAGGGCGACCAAGAGACCCAGTACTTC. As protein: CASQGDQETQYF.

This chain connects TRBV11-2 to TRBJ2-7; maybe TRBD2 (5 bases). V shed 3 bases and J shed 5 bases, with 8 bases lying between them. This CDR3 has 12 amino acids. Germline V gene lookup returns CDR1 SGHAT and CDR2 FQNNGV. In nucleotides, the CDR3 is TGTGCCAGCAGCTTGTCCGGGGACGAGCAGTACTTC. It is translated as CASSLSGDEQYF.

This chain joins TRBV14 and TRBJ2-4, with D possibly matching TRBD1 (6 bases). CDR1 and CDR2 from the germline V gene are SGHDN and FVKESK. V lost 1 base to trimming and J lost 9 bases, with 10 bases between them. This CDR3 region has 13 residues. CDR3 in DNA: TGTGCCAGCAGCCAAGTTCAGGGGTCCATTCAGTACTTC. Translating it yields CASSQVQGSIQYF.

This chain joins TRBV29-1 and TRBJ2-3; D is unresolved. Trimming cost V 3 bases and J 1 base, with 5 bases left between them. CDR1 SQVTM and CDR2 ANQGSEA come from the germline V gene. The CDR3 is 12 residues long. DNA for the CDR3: TGCAGCGTTGATGAGGGCACAGATACGCAGTATTTT. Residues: CSVDEGTDTQYF.

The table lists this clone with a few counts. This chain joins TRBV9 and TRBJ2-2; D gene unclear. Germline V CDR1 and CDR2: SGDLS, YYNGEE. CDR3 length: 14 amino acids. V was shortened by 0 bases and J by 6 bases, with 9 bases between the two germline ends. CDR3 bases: TGTGCCAGCAGCGTAGAAGGGTTTTCCGGGGAGCTGTTTTTT. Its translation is CASSVEGFSGELFF.

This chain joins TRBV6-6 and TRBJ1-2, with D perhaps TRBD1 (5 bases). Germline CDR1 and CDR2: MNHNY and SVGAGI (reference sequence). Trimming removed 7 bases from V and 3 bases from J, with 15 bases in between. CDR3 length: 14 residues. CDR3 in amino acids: CASTAWGVDYGYTF. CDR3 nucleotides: TGTGCCAGCACTGCGTGGGGGGTGGACTATGGCTACACCTTC.

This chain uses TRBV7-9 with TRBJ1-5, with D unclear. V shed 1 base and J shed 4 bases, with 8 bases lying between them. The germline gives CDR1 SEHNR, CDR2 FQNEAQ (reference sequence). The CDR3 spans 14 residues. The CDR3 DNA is TGTGCCAGCAGCTTAGGGCCTTTTAATCAGCCCCAGCATTTT. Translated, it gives CASSLGPFNQPQHF.